In its sample, the clone carrying this T cell receptor (beta chain) was seen a few times. What it binds is unknown. The data belong to a study of human T cells and chemical hapten exposure. Study overall: Across samples, TCR yields varied, mostly owing to small differences in pooled library volumes.

Study-wide results and limits: There was no change with DPC sensitization in TCRs above 1 in 1000 frequency.

The V and J ends lost 2 bases and 6 bases, in that order; junction bases with no gene match: 12. Germline V gives CDR1 ENHRY, CDR2 SYGVKD. This CDR3 spans 17 amino acids. This sample's time point: healthy volunteer bleed at 6 weeks. Unfractionated whole blood was the source from which total RNA was extracted. Separate cDNA molecules received unique molecular identifiers, which the library attached to them. In the authors' methods: Per sample, the median was approximately 100,000 TCRs, with values from about 22,000 to 700,000. TCRdb re-derived calls from the RACE reads in MiXCR, one entry per CDR3 protein. For this entry, the V and J calls and clone size follow TCRdb and not the study's own pipeline. The sample lists more than 75,000 distinct CDR3 sequences, approximately 8% occurring once.

The TCR comes from a male donor in good health. Some clones in this sample may be carry-over from other donors' samples. Sequencing was performed on whole blood. The rearrangement uses TRBV10-3 and TRBJ2-3, with 9 bases identical to TRBD1. Here the CDR3 DNA reads TGTGCCATCAGTGAGGTGGGACAGGGCCCCCACACCGATACGCAGTATTTT. This translates into CAISEVGQGPHTDTQYF.